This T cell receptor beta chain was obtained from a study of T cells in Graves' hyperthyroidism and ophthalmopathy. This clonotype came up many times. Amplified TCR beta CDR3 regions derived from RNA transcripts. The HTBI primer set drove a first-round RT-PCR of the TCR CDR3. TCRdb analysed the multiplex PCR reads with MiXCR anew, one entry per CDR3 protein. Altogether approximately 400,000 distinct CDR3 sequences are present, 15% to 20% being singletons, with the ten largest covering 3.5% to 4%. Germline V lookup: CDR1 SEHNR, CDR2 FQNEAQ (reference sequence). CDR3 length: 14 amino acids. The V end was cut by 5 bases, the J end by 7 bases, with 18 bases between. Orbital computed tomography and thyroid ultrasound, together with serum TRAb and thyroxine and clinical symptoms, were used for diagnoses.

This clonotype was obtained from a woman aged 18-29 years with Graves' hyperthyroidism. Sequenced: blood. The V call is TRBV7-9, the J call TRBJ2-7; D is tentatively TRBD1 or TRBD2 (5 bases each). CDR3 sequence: CASSDAGTEIEQYF. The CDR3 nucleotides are TGTGCCAGCAGCGACGCCGGGACGGAGATTGAGCAGTACTTC.